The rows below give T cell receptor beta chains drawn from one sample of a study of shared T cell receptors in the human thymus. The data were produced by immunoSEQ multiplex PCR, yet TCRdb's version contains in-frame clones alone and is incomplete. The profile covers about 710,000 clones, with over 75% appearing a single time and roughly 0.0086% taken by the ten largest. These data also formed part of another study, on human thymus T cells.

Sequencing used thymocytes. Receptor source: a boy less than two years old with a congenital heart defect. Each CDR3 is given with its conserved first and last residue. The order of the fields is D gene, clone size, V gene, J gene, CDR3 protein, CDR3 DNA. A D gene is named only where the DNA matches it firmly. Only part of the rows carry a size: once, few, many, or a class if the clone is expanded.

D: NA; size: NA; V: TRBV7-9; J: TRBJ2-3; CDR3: CASSLAETPRPDTQYF; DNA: TGTGCCAGCAGCTTAGCTGAGACTCCAAGGCCAGATACGCAGTATTTT
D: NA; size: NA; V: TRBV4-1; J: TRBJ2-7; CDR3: CASSHRHRPSSYEQYF; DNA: TGCGCCAGCAGCCATCGACACAGGCCCAGCTCCTACGAGCAGTACTTC
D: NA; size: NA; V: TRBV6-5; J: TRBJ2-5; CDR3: CASTNRGQETQYF; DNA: TGTGCCAGCACAAACCGGGGGCAAGAGACCCAGTACTTC
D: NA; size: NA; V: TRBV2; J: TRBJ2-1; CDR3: CASLGGRDGKQFF; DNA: TGTGCCAGCCTCGGGGGGCGTGATGGGAAGCAGTTCTTC
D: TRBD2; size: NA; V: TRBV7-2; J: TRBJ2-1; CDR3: CASSLGLADYNEQFF; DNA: TGTGCCAGCAGCTTAGGACTAGCGGACTACAATGAGCAGTTCTTC
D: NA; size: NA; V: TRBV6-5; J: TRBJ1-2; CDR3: CASSYGGYGYTF; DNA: TGTGCCAGCAGTTACGGGGGGTATGGCTACACCTTC
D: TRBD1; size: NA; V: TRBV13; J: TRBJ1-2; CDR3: CASSPSPDRAHYGYTF; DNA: TGTGCCAGCAGCCCTAGCCCGGACAGGGCCCACTATGGCTACACCTTC
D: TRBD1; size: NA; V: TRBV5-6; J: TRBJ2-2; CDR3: CASSLTTGGANTGELFF; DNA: TGTGCCAGCAGCCTAACGACAGGGGGCGCGAACACCGGGGAGCTGTTTTTT
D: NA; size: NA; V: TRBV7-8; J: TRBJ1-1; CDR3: CASSRSRRPLNTEAFF; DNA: TGTGCCAGCAGCCGTTCCAGGAGGCCGCTGAACACTGAAGCTTTCTTT
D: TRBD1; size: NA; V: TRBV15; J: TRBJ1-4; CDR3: CATSIRPTGDGDSNEKLFF; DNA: TGTGCCACCAGCATAAGACCTACAGGGGACGGGGATAGTAATGAAAAACTGTTTTTT
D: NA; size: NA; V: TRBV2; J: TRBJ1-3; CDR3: CASRGSSGNTIYF; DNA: TGTGCCAGCAGGGGGAGTTCTGGAAACACCATATATTTT
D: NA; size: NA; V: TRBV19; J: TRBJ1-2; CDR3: CATDTYYGYTF; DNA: TGTGCCACCGACACTTACTATGGCTACACCTTC
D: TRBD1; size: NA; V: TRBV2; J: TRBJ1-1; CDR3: CASSDLTTGMNTEAFF; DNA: TGTGCCAGCAGTGATCTTACGACAGGGATGAACACTGAAGCTTTCTTT
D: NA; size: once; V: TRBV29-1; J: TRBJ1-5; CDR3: CSVGTPYSNQPQHF; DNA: TGCAGCGTTGGGACACCCTATAGCAATCAGCCCCAGCATTTT
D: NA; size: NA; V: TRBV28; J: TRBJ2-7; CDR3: CASSFWTANPLDEQYF; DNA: TGTGCCAGCAGTTTTTGGACAGCCAACCCCCTCGACGAGCAGTACTTC
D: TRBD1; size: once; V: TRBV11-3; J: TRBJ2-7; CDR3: CASSREDRGTYEQYF; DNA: TGTGCCAGCAGCAGGGAGGACAGGGGCACGTACGAGCAGTACTTC
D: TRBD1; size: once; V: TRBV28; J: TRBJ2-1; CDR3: CASGKQGANYNEQFF; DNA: TGTGCCAGCGGGAAACAGGGGGCGAACTACAATGAGCAGTTCTTC
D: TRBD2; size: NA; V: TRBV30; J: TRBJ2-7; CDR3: CAWKTSGLLYEQYF; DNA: TGTGCCTGGAAAACTAGCGGTCTTCTCTACGAGCAGTACTTC
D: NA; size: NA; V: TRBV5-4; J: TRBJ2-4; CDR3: CASSLPGSKNIQYF; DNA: TGTGCCAGCAGCTTGCCAGGGTCCAAAAACATTCAGTACTTC
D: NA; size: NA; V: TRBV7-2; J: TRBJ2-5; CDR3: CASSLVERTEETQYF; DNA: TGTGCCAGCAGCTTAGTAGAACGGACAGAAGAGACCCAGTACTTC
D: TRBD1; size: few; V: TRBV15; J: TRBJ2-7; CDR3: CATSRDRWQGASRYEQYF; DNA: TGTGCCACCAGCAGAGATCGGTGGCAGGGGGCTTCGAGGTACGAGCAGTACTTC
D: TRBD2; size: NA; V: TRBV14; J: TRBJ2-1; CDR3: CASSQVATSLTDNEQFF; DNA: TGTGCCAGCAGCCAAGTCGCGACTAGCCTCACCGACAATGAGCAGTTCTTC
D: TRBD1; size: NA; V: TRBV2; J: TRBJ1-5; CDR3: CASRSGTDKIYSNQPQHF; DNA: TGTGCCAGCAGGAGTGGGACAGACAAGATTTATAGCAATCAGCCCCAGCATTTT
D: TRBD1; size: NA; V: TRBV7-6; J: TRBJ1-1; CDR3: CASSLSRDSLNTEAFF; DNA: TGTGCCAGCAGCTTGTCCCGGGACAGCTTGAACACTGAAGCTTTCTTT
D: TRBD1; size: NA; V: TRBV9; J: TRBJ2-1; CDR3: CASGDGTGYNEQFF; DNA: TGTGCCAGCGGGGACGGGACAGGGTACAATGAGCAGTTCTTC
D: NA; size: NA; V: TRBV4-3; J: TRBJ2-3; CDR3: CASSQDKGRGSGDTQYF; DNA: TGCGCCAGCAGCCAAGATAAGGGTCGAGGGTCAGGAGATACGCAGTATTTT
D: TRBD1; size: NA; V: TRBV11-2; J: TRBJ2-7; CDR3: CASSTAGTGYYEQYF; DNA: TGTGCCAGCAGCACCGCCGGGACAGGATACTACGAGCAGTACTTC
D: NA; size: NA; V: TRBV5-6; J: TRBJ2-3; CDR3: CASSRRATDTQYF; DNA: TGTGCCAGCAGCAGGAGGGCCACAGATACGCAGTATTTT
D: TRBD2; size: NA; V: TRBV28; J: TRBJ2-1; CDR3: CESASGSKCEQFF; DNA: TGTGAATCAGCTAGCGGGAGTAAATGCGAGCAGTTCTTC
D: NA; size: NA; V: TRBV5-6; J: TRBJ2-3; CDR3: CASSSGLSTDTQYF; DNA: TGTGCCAGCAGCTCCGGACTTTCCACAGATACGCAGTATTTT
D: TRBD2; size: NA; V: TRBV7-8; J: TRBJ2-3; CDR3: CASRTTSGGVYLTDTQYF; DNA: TGTGCCAGCAGAACAACTAGCGGGGGCGTCTATCTCACAGATACGCAGTATTTT
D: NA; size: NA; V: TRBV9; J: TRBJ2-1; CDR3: CASSVGAAYEQFF; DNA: TGTGCCAGCAGCGTTGGAGCCGCATATGAGCAGTTCTTC
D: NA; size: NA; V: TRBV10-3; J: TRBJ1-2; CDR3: CAITVGGYGYTF; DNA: TGTGCCATCACAGTAGGAGGCTATGGCTACACCTTC
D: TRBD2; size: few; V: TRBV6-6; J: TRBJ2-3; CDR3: CASTYAGADTQYF; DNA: TGTGCCAGCACCTACGCGGGGGCAGATACGCAGTATTTT
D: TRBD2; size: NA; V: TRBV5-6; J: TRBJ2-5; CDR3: CASSQKGLAGQETQYF; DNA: TGTGCCAGCAGCCAGAAAGGACTAGCGGGACAAGAGACCCAGTACTTC
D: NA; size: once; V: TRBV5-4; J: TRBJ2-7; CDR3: CASSLDPYIGGEQYF; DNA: TGTGCCAGCAGCTTGGACCCCTATATAGGGGGAGAGCAGTACTTC
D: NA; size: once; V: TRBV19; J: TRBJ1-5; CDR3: CASTPVGLYSNQPQHF; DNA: TGTGCCAGTACCCCCGTCGGTCTCTATAGCAATCAGCCCCAGCATTTT
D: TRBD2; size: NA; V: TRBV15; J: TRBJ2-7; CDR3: CATSTIPGLAGTWDTYEQYF; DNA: TGTGCCACCAGCACAATACCGGGACTAGCGGGGACCTGGGATACCTACGAGCAGTACTTC
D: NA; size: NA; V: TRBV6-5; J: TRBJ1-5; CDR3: CASSYKPNQPQHF; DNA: TGTGCCAGCAGTTACAAGCCTAATCAGCCCCAGCATTTT
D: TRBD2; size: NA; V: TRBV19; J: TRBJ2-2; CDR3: CATGTSSSGELFF; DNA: TGTGCCACCGGGACTAGCTCCTCCGGGGAGCTGTTTTTT
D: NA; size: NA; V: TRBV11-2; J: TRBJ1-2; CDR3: CASSLTPAGNYGYTF; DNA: TGTGCCAGCAGCTTAACTCCGGCAGGGAACTATGGCTACACCTTC
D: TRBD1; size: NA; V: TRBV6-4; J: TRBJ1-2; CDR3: CASSDSGTGVGGYTF; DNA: TGTGCCAGCAGTGACTCCGGGACAGGGGTAGGAGGCTACACCTTC
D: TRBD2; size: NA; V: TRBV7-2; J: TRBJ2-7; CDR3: CASSLLRTSGNKVYEQYF; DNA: TGTGCCAGCAGCTTGCTTCGGACTAGCGGGAACAAAGTCTACGAGCAGTACTTC
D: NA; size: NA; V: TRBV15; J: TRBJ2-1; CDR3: CATSHLRHEQFF; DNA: TGTGCCACCAGCCACCTGCGGCATGAGCAGTTCTTC
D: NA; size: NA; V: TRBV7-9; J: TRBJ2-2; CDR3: CASSFQTGELFF; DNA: TGTGCCAGCAGCTTCCAAACCGGGGAGCTGTTTTTT
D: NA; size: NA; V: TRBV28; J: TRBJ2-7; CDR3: CASSPRGIGASEQYF; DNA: TGTGCCAGCAGCCCAAGGGGGATCGGGGCCTCCGAGCAGTACTTC
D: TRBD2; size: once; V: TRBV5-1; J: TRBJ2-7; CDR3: CASSHTSSGRATYEQYF; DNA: TGCGCCAGCAGCCACACCTCTAGCGGGAGGGCAACCTACGAGCAGTACTTC
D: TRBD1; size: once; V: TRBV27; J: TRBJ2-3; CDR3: CASSLSPGQDVWTDTQYF; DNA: TGTGCCAGCAGTTTATCACCGGGACAGGACGTGTGGACAGATACGCAGTATTTT
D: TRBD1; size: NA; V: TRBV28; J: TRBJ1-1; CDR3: CASSFPRGRIYHEAFF; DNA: TGTGCCAGCAGTTTCCCCAGGGGGCGCATATATCACGAAGCTTTCTTT
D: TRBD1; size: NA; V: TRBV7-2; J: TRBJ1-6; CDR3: CASSFRGPGGNSPLHF; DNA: TGTGCCAGCAGCTTCAGGGGGCCGGGGGGTAATTCACCCCTCCACTTT
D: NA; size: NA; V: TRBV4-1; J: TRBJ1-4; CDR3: CASSQERGLEKLFF; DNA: TGCGCCAGCAGCCAAGAAAGGGGTCTGGAAAAACTGTTTTTT
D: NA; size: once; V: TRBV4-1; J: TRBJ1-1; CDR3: CASSQDRDRRTEAFF; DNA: TGCGCCAGCAGCCAAGATAGAGACAGGCGAACTGAAGCTTTCTTT
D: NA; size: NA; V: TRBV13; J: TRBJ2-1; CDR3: CASSPKGAGRTYNEQFF; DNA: TGTGCCAGCAGCCCCAAGGGGGCGGGACGAACCTACAATGAGCAGTTCTTC
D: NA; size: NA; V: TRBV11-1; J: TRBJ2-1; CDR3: CASTTISRSSYNEQFF; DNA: TGTGCCAGCACCACGATTAGCCGAAGCTCCTACAATGAGCAGTTCTTC
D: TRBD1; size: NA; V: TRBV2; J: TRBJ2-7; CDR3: CASRGTGLDEQYF; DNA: TGTGCCAGCAGAGGGACAGGTCTGGACGAGCAGTACTTC